Presented here are 27 T cell receptor beta chains from one specimen sequenced in a study of shared clonotypes between healthy human individuals. Sequenced by immunoSEQ multiplex PCR; TCRdb stores in-frame clones only, minus some. In the table there are over a million clones, roughly 96% of which are singletons. Material: naive CD4+ T cells sorted from blood. The sample's subset: CD45RA+ positively selected. The receptors come from a man aged 25-40 years in good health.

The J gene is TRBJ2-7, the V gene TRBV2; 8 bases match TRBD1. V lost 1 base to trimming and J lost 0 bases; unmatched junction nucleotides: 14. The CDR3 contains 19 residues. In germline, CDR1 is SNHLY, CDR2 FYNNEI. The CDR3 reads CASSEVGRGLSPSSYEQYF. Here the CDR3 DNA reads TGTGCCAGCAGTGAAGTGGGCAGGGGGCTTAGCCCAAGCTCCTACGAGCAGTACTTC.

The V call is TRBV21-1, the J call TRBJ2-2; TRBD1 was called by the table and not checked on the DNA. TRBV21-1 is annotated as a pseudogene. This CDR3 has 15 amino acids. The CDR3 loop is CASSRQGAHTGELFF. CDR3 coding DNA: TGTGCCAGCAGCAGACAGGGGGCGCACACCGGGGAGCTGTTTTTT.

The rearrangement uses TRBV19 and TRBJ1-5, with 7 nucleotides matching TRBD1. J gave up 5 bases and V 7 bases, and 8 bases lay outside the gene matches. The germline V gene encodes CDR1 LNHDA and CDR2 SQIVND (reference sequence). The CDR3 is made up of 14 amino acids. The CDR3 sequence is CASTFPGGHQPQHF. The DNA of the CDR3 is TGTGCCAGTACTTTCCCAGGGGGGCATCAGCCCCAGCATTTT. Looking up the rest from reference TRBV19 and TRBJ1-5 gives the full variable domain: DGGITQSPKYLFRKEGQNVTLSCEQNLNHDAMYWYRQDPGQGLRLIYYSQIVNDFQKGDIAEGYSVSREKKESFPLTVTSAQKNPTAFYLCASTFPGGHQPQHFGDGTRLSIL.

V usage is TRBV9 and J usage is TRBJ2-2; the match to TRBD2 covers 15 bases. J was trimmed by 4 bases and V by 4 bases; bases with no gene match: 14. CDR3 length: 20 amino acids. CDR1 and CDR2 (germline): SGDLS, YYNGEE. The CDR3 protein is CASSPPSGTSGRSFTGELFF. The CDR3 nucleotides are TGTGCCAGCAGCCCCCCATCCGGGACTAGCGGGAGGAGTTTCACCGGGGAGCTGTTTTTT.

The CDR3 sequence is CASSPAQSSYNEQFF. The CDR3 DNA sequence: TGTGCCAGCTCACCAGCTCAGAGCTCCTACAATGAGCAGTTCTTC. The V gene is TRBV18, the J gene TRBJ2-1; D gene ambiguous. CDR3 length: 15 residues. V was shortened by 2 bases and J by 0 bases, with 8 bases between the two germline ends. CDR1 is KGHSH, CDR2 LQKENI, per germline.

The rearrangement uses TRBV25-1 and TRBJ1-4, with D perhaps matching TRBD1 (5 bases). There are 15 residues in the CDR3. The germline V and J ends were trimmed by 2 bases and 5 bases, with 12 bases remaining between them. CDR1 is MGHDK, CDR2 SYGVNS, per germline. The CDR3 DNA is TGTGCCAGCAGTGAAAGCACGGGGCGGAATGAAAAACTGTTTTTT. This gives the protein CASSESTGRNEKLFF.

The chain joins TRBV5-6 to TRBJ1-5; 8 nucleotides align to TRBD1. CDR1 and CDR2 (germline): SGHDT, YYEEEE. CDR3 length: 14 amino acids. V lost 5 bases, J lost 2 bases, and 3 bases stayed unmatched. The CDR3 spells CASRRRGRNQPQHF. For the CDR3, the DNA is TGTGCCAGCAGACGCAGGGGGCGCAATCAGCCCCAGCATTTT. The complete variable domain, with remaining parts taken from reference TRBV5-6 and TRBJ1-5, reads DAGVTQSPTHLIKTRGQQVTLRCSPKSGHDTVSWYQQALGQGPQFIFQYYEEEERQRGNFPDRFSGHQFPNYSSELNVNALLLGDSALYLCASRRRGRNQPQHFGDGTRLSIL.

The chain has TRBV27 and TRBJ2-1, with a possible D match to TRBD1 (6 bases). Trimming stripped 5 bases from V and 9 bases from J, with 17 bases between. This CDR3 is built from 14 residues. The germline gives CDR1 MNHEY, CDR2 SMNVEV (reference sequence). The CDR3 DNA is TGTGCCAGCAGTCTAGGGGGTAAGGGAAGTGAGCAGTTCTTC. It codes for CASSLGGKGSEQFF.

The CDR3 region has the DNA TGTGCCTGGAGTGTAGGGGTGAACACTGAAGCTTTCTTT. Translating gives CAWSVGVNTEAFF. The rearrangement joins TRBV30 to TRBJ1-1; possible D gene TRBD1, 5 bases. Trimming took 0 bases from V and 0 from J, leaving 5 bases between them. This CDR3 contains 13 residues. Germline CDR1 is GTSNPN and CDR2 is SVGIG (reference sequence).

The chain has TRBV18 and TRBJ2-1, with 8 nucleotides matching TRBD2. Germline trimming cut 4 bases from V and 1 base from J; bases unmatched to any gene: 6. CDR3 length equals 16 residues. Germline CDR1 KGHSH, CDR2 LQKENI. CDR3 protein: CASSLHGGGSYNEQFF. The CDR3 region has the DNA TGTGCCAGCTCACTCCATGGCGGGGGGTCCTACAATGAGCAGTTCTTC.

The V and J genes are TRBV11-2 and TRBJ1-4; D call uncertain. The CDR3 loop spans 12 amino acids. In germline, CDR1 is SGHAT, CDR2 FQNNGV. Trimming took off 4 bases at V and 6 bases at J, with 6 bases between the two ends. Here the CDR3 reads CASSSNDEKLFF. CDR3 nucleotide sequence: TGTGCCAGCAGCTCAAATGATGAAAAACTGTTTTTT.

This chain connects TRBV5-1 to TRBJ2-7; D gene uncertain. V was trimmed by 2 bases and J by 0 bases, leaving 12 bases between them. The CDR3 sequence is 15 residues long. In germline, CDR1 is SGHRS, CDR2 YFSETQ. The CDR3 DNA reads as TGCGCCAGCAGCTTCGCCCCTTGGGCCTCCTACGAGCAGTACTTC. It is translated as CASSFAPWASYEQYF.

As regards this clone: The sample contains more than one DNA sequence encoding this CDR3. CDR3 in DNA: TGTGCCAGCAGGGTAAGCTCCTACGAGCAGTACTTC. This sequence encodes CASRVSSYEQYF. V usage is TRBV6-1 and J usage is TRBJ2-7, with unresolved D. The V gene's germline CDR1 is MNHNS and CDR2 SASEGT. The V gene lost 6 bases and the J gene lost 0 bases, with 6 bases spanning the gap. This CDR3 has 12 amino acids.

The gene calls are TRBV15 and TRBJ2-5, with TRBD1 matching over 8 bases. CDR3 length: 16 residues. Germline V gene sequence: CDR1 LNHNV, CDR2 YYDKDF (reference sequence). J was trimmed by 5 bases and V by 5 bases; bases with no gene match: 13. CDR3 residues: CATSLDRGWLQETQYF. The CDR3 DNA reads as TGTGCCACCAGCTTAGACAGGGGATGGCTACAGGAGACCCAGTACTTC. The full variable domain, its missing parts supplied by reference TRBV15 and TRBJ2-5, is DAMVIQNPRYQVTQFGKPVTLSCSQTLNHNVMYWYQQKSSQAPKLLFHYYDKDFNNEADTPDNFQSRRPNTSFCFLDIRSPGLGDTAMYLCATSLDRGWLQETQYFGPGTRLLVL.

The chain links TRBV11-1 to TRBJ2-1; 7 nucleotides align to TRBD1. This CDR3 has 14 amino acids. Germline V gene lookup returns CDR1 SGHAT and CDR2 FQDESV (reference sequence). Trimming cost V 7 bases and J 6 bases; bases outside gene matches: 9. Here the CDR3 reads CASTEQGLGNEQFF. For the CDR3, the DNA is TGTGCCAGCACCGAACAGGGGCTGGGCAATGAGCAGTTCTTC.

In DNA form, the CDR3 reads TGTGCCAGCAGTCGTTACCCGACAGGGCCCTACGAGCAGTACTTC. It is translated as CASSRYPTGPYEQYF. V and J are TRBV2 and TRBJ2-7; 7 bases line up with TRBD1. The trim removed 5 bases at V and 2 bases at J, leaving 9 bases unmatched. CDR3 length equals 15 residues. CDR1 and CDR2 from the germline V gene are SNHLY and FYNNEI.

This chain links TRBV5-1 with TRBJ2-3; 7 positions match TRBD1. The J segment lost 0 bases and the V segment lost 3 bases, leaving 1 base of the junction unmatched. CDR3 length: 14 amino acids. Germline V lookup: CDR1 SGHRS, CDR2 YFSETQ. CDR3 sequence (DNA): TGCGCCAGCAGCTGGGACAGCAGCACAGATACGCAGTATTTT. Translation gives CASSWDSSTDTQYF.

This clone was seen more than once but under ten times. CDR3 DNA sequence: TGTGCCGCGCAAGGGAACACTGAAGCTTTCTTT. It translates to CAAQGNTEAFF. This rearrangement joins TRBV10-3 to TRBJ1-1; D is unclear. Trimming shortened V by 11 bases and J by 1 base, and 8 bases separated the two germline ends. The CDR3 totals 11 residues. Germline V lookup: CDR1 ENHRY, CDR2 SYGVKD.

This clone was seen a handful of times. CDR3 nucleotide sequence: TGTGCCAGCAGCTTTGAGCCCCTAGCGGGAGGGTTGACCCAGTACTTC. Residues: CASSFEPLAGGLTQYF. This sequence joins TRBV7-2 and TRBJ2-5; 12 nucleotides agree with TRBD2. The germline gives CDR1 SGHTA, CDR2 FQGNSA. This CDR3 is 16 amino acids long. V lost 3 bases to trimming and J lost 7 bases; unmatched junction nucleotides: 9.

The gene calls are TRBV5-5 and TRBJ2-5; D uncertain. Germline V CDR1 and CDR2: SGHKS, YYEKEE (reference sequence). Trimming removed 4 bases at V and 1 base at J, with 14 bases between. The CDR3 length is 15 residues. The CDR3 sequence: CASSKDPGFQETQYF. In DNA, the CDR3 is TGTGCCAGCAGCAAAGACCCGGGCTTCCAAGAGACCCAGTACTTC.

CDR3 sequence reads: CASSSTTVRGEKLFF. For the CDR3, the DNA is TGTGCCAGCAGCTCCACTACGGTGCGCGGAGAAAAACTGTTTTTT. The chain couples TRBV14 to TRBJ1-4; D uncertain. V was shortened by 5 bases and J by 8 bases, with 18 bases between the two germline ends. Germline CDR1 is SGHDN and CDR2 is FVKESK. There are 15 residues in the CDR3.

Comments on this clone: Other DNA sequences from this sample encode an identical CDR3 as well. V usage is TRBV7-9 and J usage is TRBJ2-5, with D possibly being TRBD1 (6 bases). This CDR3 has 13 amino acids. In germline, CDR1 is SEHNR, CDR2 FQNEAQ (reference sequence). The V and J ends lost 3 bases and 2 bases respectively, with 7 bases between them. The CDR3 region is CASSLDSQETQYF. Written as DNA, the CDR3 is TGTGCCAGCAGCTTGGACAGTCAAGAGACCCAGTACTTC.

The chain uses TRBV5-4 and TRBJ2-4; D call uncertain. Germline values: CDR1 SGHNT, CDR2 YYREEE (reference sequence). The ends were cut back, 4 bases at V and 1 base at J, with 9 bases in the middle. The CDR3 length is 14 residues. CDR3 sequence reads: CASSHDLAKNIQYF. The CDR3, as DNA: TGTGCCAGCAGCCATGATCTTGCCAAAAACATTCAGTACTTC.

The genes are TRBV27 and TRBJ2-7; D unclear. This CDR3 comprises 14 residues. The germline CDR1 and CDR2 sequences are MNHEY and SMNVEV (reference sequence). Trimming left V 5 bases short and J 2 bases short, with 13 bases between. Here the CDR3 DNA reads TGTGCCAGCAGTGTACAGTCTCCTGCCTACGAGCAGTACTTC. This encodes CASSVQSPAYEQYF.

This clone was observed a single time. The rearrangement joins TRBV18 to TRBJ1-5; 8 nucleotides agree with TRBD1. The germline V gene encodes CDR1 KGHSH and CDR2 LQKENI. Losses at the gene ends were 3 bases for V and 0 bases for J; bases not matched to a gene: 4. The length of the CDR3 is 16 residues. This CDR3 reads CASSPTQGVSNQPQHF. Written as DNA, the CDR3 is TGTGCCAGCTCACCGACACAGGGGGTTAGCAATCAGCCCCAGCATTTT.

The rearrangement uses TRBV5-1 and TRBJ2-4; D perhaps matches TRBD1 (6 bases). CDR1 and CDR2 (germline): SGHRS, YFSETQ. This CDR3 spans 15 amino acids. Trimming left V 3 bases short and J 0 bases short, with 10 bases between. The CDR3 DNA follows: TGCGCCAGCAGCTCTGGACAGCTAGCCAAAAACATTCAGTACTTC. Residues: CASSSGQLAKNIQYF.

The rearrangement joins TRBV30 to TRBJ1-4; TRBD1 might be the D (6 bases). Trimming pared 5 bases from V and 8 bases from J, leaving 21 bases between. Germline V gene sequence: CDR1 GTSNPN, CDR2 SVGIG (reference sequence). The CDR3 runs to 15 residues. The CDR3 protein is CAWGSFQQGGEKLFF. The CDR3 nucleotides are TGTGCCTGGGGCTCCTTCCAACAGGGCGGCGAAAAACTGTTTTTT.